One sample yielded the 12 T cell receptor beta chains listed below, sequenced in a study of identical twins. TCRdb itself ran the 5' RACE reads through MiXCR, one entry per CDR3 protein. The sample has 500,000 or so distinct CDR3 sequences, roughly a fifth seen once. Another study also made use of these data, one on T cells expressing NK-cell markers.

The sequenced sample consisted of CD4+ T cells sorted from blood. The receptors were gathered from a young woman in good health.

The rearrangement joins TRBV12-3 or TRBV12-4 to TRBJ1-5; maybe TRBD1 (5 bases). V was cut by 4 bases and J by 7 bases, with 14 bases left in between. This CDR3 is 14 amino acids long. The CDR3 nucleotides read TGTGCCAGCAGTTATGGGGGGAGCAGGCAGCCCCAGCATTTT. This sequence encodes CASSYGGSRQPQHF.

This clonotype came up a few times. The chain uses TRBV5-8 and TRBJ2-1; 9 bases map to TRBD2. Per the germline V gene, CDR1 is SGHTS and CDR2 is YDEGEE. The V segment lost 3 bases and the J segment 2 bases; nucleotides outside the gene matches: 6. The CDR3 contains 16 residues. The CDR3 nucleotides read TGTGCCAGCAGCTCCCTACGGACTAGCGCCTACAATGAGCAGTTCTTC. This codes for CASSSLRTSAYNEQFF.

The rearrangement uses TRBV7-8 and TRBJ2-7, with a possible D match to TRBD2 (5 bases). This CDR3 region has 15 residues. The V gene's germline CDR1 is SGHVS and CDR2 FQNEAQ. The ends were cut back, 7 bases at V and 2 bases at J, with 18 bases in the middle. CDR3 in amino acids: CASTTLEGSAYEQYF. In DNA form, the CDR3 reads TGTGCCAGCACCACCTTAGAGGGCTCAGCCTACGAGCAGTACTTC. Combining the CDR3 with reference TRBV7-8 and TRBJ2-7 gives the whole variable domain GAGVSQSPRYKVAKRGQDVALRCDPISGHVSLFWYQQALGQGPEFLTYFQNEAQLDKSGLPSDRFFAERPEGSVSTLKIQRTQQEDSAVYLCASTTLEGSAYEQYFGPGTRLTVT.

The chain is built from TRBV7-9 and TRBJ2-3; 7 bases agree with TRBD1. The ends lost 2 bases at V and 7 bases at J; junction bases unmatched: 3. Germline CDR1 is SEHNR and CDR2 is FQNEAQ (reference sequence). This CDR3 is built from 13 residues. The CDR3 protein is CASSLIGGYTQYF. The CDR3 bases are TGTGCCAGCAGCTTAATAGGGGGCTATACGCAGTATTTT.

The V and J genes are TRBV5-6 and TRBJ2-6; D remains ambiguous. The V gene's germline CDR1 is SGHDT and CDR2 YYEEEE. The CDR3 runs to 17 residues. The V end lost 0 bases, the J end lost 0 bases, and 10 bases lay between the germline ends. CDR3 amino acids: CASSLGRPSSGANVLTF. The CDR3 coding sequence is TGTGCCAGCAGCTTGGGACGACCCAGCTCTGGGGCCAACGTCCTGACTTTC.

The rearrangement joins TRBV29-1 to TRBJ1-1, with D unclear. Trimming pared 7 bases from V and 1 base from J, leaving 16 bases between. Germline V gene data show CDR1 as SQVTM and CDR2 as ANQGSEA. The CDR3 contains 14 residues. CDR3 bases: TGCAGCGCTGGGTGGGAGGTCCGGAACACTGAAGCTTTCTTT. It encodes CSAGWEVRNTEAFF.

This clonotype has only a few counts. The CDR3 loop is CASSYRTGSPLHF. CDR3 nucleotides: TGTGCCAGCAGCTACCGGACAGGGTCACCCCTCCACTTT. The chain employs TRBV5-6 and TRBJ1-6; 8 bases are a match to TRBD1. The V gene end was trimmed by 3 bases and the J gene end by 10 bases; junction bases not matched to a gene: 3. The CDR3 has 13 amino acids. The germline gives CDR1 SGHDT, CDR2 YYEEEE.

This clonotype has more than one count but fewer than ten. A junction boundary mismatches the germline segment, possibly from a read error. This rearrangement joins TRBV11-3 to TRBJ1-6; D remains ambiguous. The CDR3 contains 15 residues. CDR1 is SGHNT and CDR2 is YENEEA in the germline V gene. The CDR3: CASTLMGSANSPLHF. CDR3 nucleotide sequence: TGTGCCAGCACCTTAATGGGGTCCGCCAATTCACCCCTCCACTTT.

The table lists this clonotype with many counts. The genes are TRBV5-1 and TRBJ1-6, with TRBD1 matching over 7 bases. With V trimmed by 7 bases and J by 10 bases, 14 bases remained unmatched. CDR1 SGHRS and CDR2 YFSETQ come from the germline V gene. This CDR3 is built from 15 residues. CDR3 bases: TGCGCCAGCTCTCGGGACGACAGGGTCGAGTCACCCCTCCACTTT. Amino acid sequence: CASSRDDRVESPLHF.

The chain employs TRBV3-1 and TRBJ2-7; D is ambiguous. The ends were cut back, 4 bases at V and 2 bases at J, with 9 bases in the middle. Germline lookup yields CDR1 LGHDT and CDR2 YNNKEL (reference sequence). The CDR3 covers 13 residues. CDR3 region: CASSRRAAYEQYF. The DNA for the CDR3 is TGTGCCAGCAGCCGAAGGGCTGCCTACGAGCAGTACTTC.

The J gene is TRBJ2-3, the V gene TRBV20-1; D is unclear. Per the germline V gene, CDR1 is DFQATT and CDR2 is SNEGSKA (reference sequence). Trimming took off 3 bases at V and 2 bases at J, with 9 bases between the two ends. The CDR3 extends over 13 amino acids. This CDR3 is CSARGLNTDTQYF. CDR3 DNA sequence: TGCAGTGCTAGGGGGTTAAACACAGATACGCAGTATTTT.

The chain uses TRBV12-3 or TRBV12-4 and TRBJ2-5, with D uncertain. Deletions cut 4 bases from V and 5 bases from J, with 8 bases between. The CDR3 sequence is 12 residues long. The CDR3 DNA reads TGTGCCAGCAGTTCCGTGGCGGAGACCCAGTACTTC. This gives the protein CASSSVAETQYF.